This T cell receptor (beta chain) was recorded in a study of blood T cell repertoires in COVID-19. Study details: Donors in the United States, Italy and Spain gave samples during acute or convalescent COVID-19. In each case, the material was cDNA or gDNA derived from T cells, B-cell-depleted T cells, or PBMCs.

Germline V lookup: CDR1 SGHRS, CDR2 YFSETQ. The ends lost 2 bases at V and 0 bases at J; junction bases unmatched: 9. The CDR3 extends over 18 amino acids. TCRdb's copy holds only in-frame clones and misses some; the assay was immunoSEQ multiplex PCR. The data contain 95,000 to 100,000 clones, approximately 84% of them singletons. This clone occurred a few times. The sequenced sample was peripheral blood. The rearrangement joins TRBV5-1 to TRBJ2-3, with 10 bases aligning to TRBD2. This TCR derives from a woman aged 55-70 years with acute or convalescent COVID-19. CDR3 protein: CASSLTGTSDLSTDTQYF. CDR3 bases: TGCGCCAGCAGCTTAACCGGGACTAGCGACCTAAGCACAGATACGCAGTATTTT.